Listed here are 19 T cell receptor beta chains from one sample, sequenced in a study of human T cells and chemical hapten exposure. Time point specified: patch test 3, about 24 weeks after DPC sensitization. The treatment is: therapeutic diphenylcyclopropenone sensitization with weekly scalp DPC. Extraction yielded total RNA from whole blood (unfractionated). TCRdb reprocessed the RACE reads via MiXCR and lists one record per CDR3 protein. Of approximately 41,000 distinct CDR3 sequences in the sample, 9.5% were seen once. This material consisted of whole blood, taken in connection with sensitization to the hapten diphenylcyclopropenone (DPC). The receptors come from a man aged 50-60 years with alopecia areata. Some clones in this sample may be carry-over from other donors' samples.

This clonotype has ten or more counts. The chain couples TRBV25-1 to TRBJ2-1, with 8 bases lining up with TRBD1. The CDR3 totals 13 residues. Trimming at V came to 6 bases and at J to 6 bases, leaving 4 bases not matched to a gene. Germline CDR1 and CDR2: MGHDK and SYGVNS. The CDR3 coding sequence is TGTGCCAGCAGGCCTACAGGGGGCAATGAGCAGTTCTTC. It specifies CASRPTGGNEQFF. The complete variable domain, with remaining parts taken from reference TRBV25-1 and TRBJ2-1, reads EADIYQTPRYLVIGTGKKITLECSQTMGHDKMYWYQQDPGMELHLIHYSYGVNSTEKGDLSSESTVSRIRTEHFPLTLESARPSHTSQYLCASRPTGGNEQFFGPGTRLTVL.

In its sample, this clonotype was seen a few times. The V and J genes are TRBV28 and TRBJ2-1; 8 bases are a match to TRBD2. CDR3 length: 13 residues. V was clipped by 6 bases and J by 7 bases; unmatched bases: 5. The germline CDR1 and CDR2 sequences are MDHEN and SYDVKM. The DNA of the CDR3 is TGTGCCAGCAGACTAGCGGTTCTTAATGAGCAGTTCTTC. Amino acid sequence: CASRLAVLNEQFF.

This clonotype was counted ten times or more. The rearrangement uses TRBV7-6 and TRBJ2-7, with D maybe TRBD2 (6 bases). The CDR3 covers 15 residues. The V end was cut by 4 bases, the J end by 3 bases, with 16 bases between. Germline CDR1 reads SGHVS; CDR2 reads FNYEAQ. Written as DNA, the CDR3 is TGTGCCAGCAGCTCGGCGCCTAGCGAAGTCTACGAGCAGTACTTC. Protein product: CASSSAPSEVYEQYF. Looking up the rest from reference TRBV7-6 and TRBJ2-7 gives the full variable domain: GAGVSQSPRYKVTKRGQDVALRCDPISGHVSLYWYRQALGQGPEFLTYFNYEAQQDKSGLPNDRFSAERPEGSISTLTIQRTEQRDSAMYRCASSSAPSEVYEQYFGPGTRLTVT.

In this sample, this clonotype turned up many times. The rearrangement joins TRBV6-2 or TRBV6-3 to TRBJ2-7; 8 bases match TRBD1. The CDR3 extends over 13 amino acids. The germline gives CDR1 MNHEY, CDR2 SVGEGT. Germline trimming cut 7 bases from V and 3 bases from J; bases unmatched to any gene: 5. The CDR3 reads CASTTDRDYEQYF. As DNA, the CDR3 is TGTGCCAGCACAACGGACAGGGACTACGAGCAGTACTTC.

This clonotype was detected a few times. The V gene is TRBV28, the J gene TRBJ1-5, with D unclear. Germline V CDR1 and CDR2: MDHEN, SYDVKM. Trimming cost V 7 bases and J 7 bases, with 14 bases left between them. This CDR3 spans 13 amino acids. Here the CDR3 DNA reads TGTGCCAGCACCGACATACCTAGGCAGCCCCAGCATTTT. It yields the protein CASTDIPRQPQHF.

The chain is built from TRBV7-9 and TRBJ2-1; 9 bases match TRBD2. The V segment lost 5 bases and the J segment 7 bases; nucleotides outside the gene matches: 6. The CDR3 contains 14 residues. Germline CDR1 and CDR2: SEHNR and FQNEAQ (reference sequence). The CDR3 DNA follows: TGTGCCAGCAGCCTGCCGGGACTAGCAAATGAGCAGTTCTTC. Protein: CASSLPGLANEQFF.

This clonotype has a handful of counts. The V call is TRBV18, the J call TRBJ2-1, with TRBD2 matching 9 bases. The CDR3 consists of 18 residues. V lost 3 bases to trimming and J lost 0 bases; unmatched junction nucleotides: 9. Germline lookup yields CDR1 KGHSH and CDR2 LQKENI. The CDR3 coding sequence is TGTGCCAGCTCACCGAGCCTAGCGGGAACCAGCTCCTACAATGAGCAGTTCTTC. This codes for CASSPSLAGTSSYNEQFF.

This clonotype came up many times. This chain links TRBV7-2 with TRBJ2-5; no firm D call. The CDR3 extends over 14 amino acids. Germline CDR1 and CDR2: SGHTA and FQGNSA. Trimming stripped 2 bases from V and 5 bases from J, with 12 bases between. CDR3 nucleotides: TGTGCCAGCAGCTTATTGGCAAAGTCCGAGACCCAGTACTTC. Amino acid sequence: CASSLLAKSETQYF.

This clonotype showed up many times. The V and J genes are TRBV7-2 and TRBJ1-5; no clear D. Germline values: CDR1 SGHTA, CDR2 FQGNSA. The CDR3 runs 14 residues. V was pared by 5 bases and J by 3 bases, with 11 bases between. CDR3 sequence (DNA): TGTGCCAGCAGCCCCATCCGGTCCAATCAGCCCCAGCATTTT. This codes for CASSPIRSNQPQHF.

Within the sample, this clonotype is medium-sized. The rearrangement joins TRBV28 to TRBJ2-1, with D hard to call. The CDR3 contains 15 residues. V was shortened by 5 bases and J by 3 bases, with 14 bases between the two germline ends. Per germline, CDR1 MDHEN and CDR2 SYDVKM. The DNA of the CDR3 is TGTGCCAGCAGTCCTCCTTTACTTTACTACAATGAGCAGTTCTTC. It yields the protein CASSPPLLYYNEQFF.

There are many counts of this clonotype. This sequence joins TRBV7-9 and TRBJ1-2; D is unclear. The CDR3 has 12 amino acids. Germline assignment: CDR1 SEHNR and CDR2 FQNEAQ (reference sequence). The V end was cut by 1 base, the J end by 4 bases, with 4 bases between. The CDR3 region has the DNA TGTGCCAGCAGCTTAGACAGCTATGGCTACACCTTC. The encoded protein is CASSLDSYGYTF. Using reference TRBV7-9 and TRBJ1-2 for the parts outside the CDR3, the full variable domain is DTGVSQNPRHKITKRGQNVTFRCDPISEHNRLYWYRQTLGQGPEFLTYFQNEAQLEKSRLLSDRFSAERPKGSFSTLEIQRTEQGDSAMYLCASSLDSYGYTFGSGTRLTVV.

This clonotype was picked up many times. The chain recombines TRBV7-9 with TRBJ2-2; D possibly corresponds to TRBD2 (6 bases). V was clipped by 4 bases and J by 6 bases, with 12 bases between them. This CDR3 region has 14 residues. Germline V lookup: CDR1 SEHNR, CDR2 FQNEAQ (reference sequence). CDR3 protein: CASSSGGRAGELFF. The CDR3 region has the DNA TGTGCCAGCAGCTCCGGGGGAAGAGCCGGGGAGCTGTTTTTT.

This clonotype was observed at least ten times. The chain uses TRBV7-2 and TRBJ1-4; unclear D gene. Looked up from germline, CDR1 is SGHTA and CDR2 is FQGNSA. The V end lost 2 bases, the J end lost 0 bases, and 13 bases lay between the germline ends. CDR3 length: 17 residues. The CDR3 loop reads CASSLWGQSATNEKLFF. DNA of the CDR3: TGTGCCAGCAGCTTATGGGGTCAGAGTGCAACTAATGAAAAACTGTTTTTT.

This sequence joins TRBV6-6 and TRBJ1-4, with D hard to call. The CDR3 is 14 amino acids. V was trimmed by 4 bases and J by 8 bases, leaving 14 bases between them. CDR1 and CDR2 (germline): MNHNY, SVGAGI (reference sequence). CDR3 sequence (DNA): TGTGCCAGCAGTTCTGGGAGCAGAACCGAAAAACTGTTTTTT. It translates to CASSSGSRTEKLFF.

This clonotype was detected ten times or more. The chain recombines TRBV5-1 with TRBJ2-5; D call uncertain. The CDR3 loop spans 15 amino acids. The germline V gene encodes CDR1 SGHRS and CDR2 YFSETQ. The V end lost 0 bases, the J end lost 5 bases, and 14 bases lay between the germline ends. The CDR3 sequence: CASSLATASRETQYF. The CDR3 nucleotides read TGCGCCAGCAGCTTGGCCACAGCCTCCAGGGAGACCCAGTACTTC.

Comments on this clonotype: The junction differs from germline at one of its ends, possibly a read error. The chain carries TRBV4-3 and TRBJ2-1; 11 bases map to TRBD2. Germline V gene lookup returns CDR1 LGHNA and CDR2 YSLEER. This CDR3 contains 17 residues. The CDR3 is CACSQDPSGRFYNEQFF. The CDR3, as DNA: TGCGCCTGCAGCCAAGATCCTAGCGGGAGGTTCTACAATGAGCAGTTCTTC.

Many counts were recorded for this clonotype. V and J are TRBV29-1 and TRBJ1-4, with no clear D. The germline V gene has CDR1 SQVTM and CDR2 ANQGSEA. The ends were cut back, 4 bases at V and 4 bases at J, with 7 bases in the middle. This CDR3 is built from 12 residues. The CDR3 region is CSVAGGNEKLFF. CDR3 DNA sequence: TGCAGCGTTGCCGGCGGTAATGAAAAACTGTTTTTT.

This clonotype showed up many times. This chain joins TRBV7-3 and TRBJ2-3; 10 bases align to TRBD2. Germline V CDR1 and CDR2: SGHTA, FQGTGA. This CDR3 contains 14 residues. V was clipped by 5 bases and J by 3 bases; unmatched bases: 2. The CDR3 DNA sequence: TGTGCCAGCAGCCGGACTAGCGGAACAGATACGCAGTATTTT. As protein: CASSRTSGTDTQYF.

The V gene is TRBV7-2, the J gene TRBJ2-3; no firm D call. The CDR3 length is 14 residues. The germline V gene has CDR1 SGHTA and CDR2 FQGNSA. Trimming stripped 6 bases from V and 0 bases from J, with 10 bases between. The CDR3 nucleotides read TGTGCCAGCAGTTTACTTACTAGCACAGATACGCAGTATTTT. Translated: CASSLLTSTDTQYF.